The present T cell receptor beta chain was sequenced within a study of OX40 agonist ivuxolimab in advanced cancers. Study as a whole: Enrolled patients in dose escalation had cancers that were hepatocellular carcinoma, melanoma, renal cell or head and neck cancer. Partial responses were seen in three patients, one with hepatocellular carcinoma and two with cutaneous melanoma.

Study-level points and caveats: Doses of 0.1 to 3.0 mg/kg were accompanied by clonal expansion of CD4+ and CD8+ blood T cells by week 6.

Here immunoSEQ multiplex PCR was the method, and the copy in TCRdb shows in-frame clones only, minus some. The sample lists roughly 66,000 clones; roughly 87% were seen once. Regarding this clone: Its antigen is still unknown.

Trimming pared 5 bases from V and 5 bases from J, leaving 10 bases between. Germline loops: CDR1 SGHTA, CDR2 FQGNSA. The CDR3 has 13 amino acids. This sample comprised CD4+ or CD8+ T cells sorted from blood, obtained in a trial of the OX40 agonist ivuxolimab. This chain uses TRBV7-2 with TRBJ2-1; D gene ambiguous. The sequence was collected from an adult with an advanced solid tumor such as melanoma, head and neck, liver or kidney cancer. CDR3 sequence: CASSLYMDNEQFF. In DNA, the CDR3 is TGTGCCAGCAGCCTTTATATGGACAATGAGCAGTTCTTC.